What follows are 26 T cell receptor beta chains derived from one specimen sequenced in a study of molecular identifiers for immune sequencing clone quantification. Each CDR3 protein gets one entry after TCRdb re-called the PCR reads with MiXCR. This table has just under 650,000 distinct CDR3 sequences, just under 20% appearing once. Sequencing was carried out using naive CD8+ T cells from blood, with Jurkat cell RNA spiked in. The subset was: FACS-sorted CD8+CD4-CCR7+CD45RA+ naive T cells. Receptors were obtained from a human donor in good health. Some libraries in this study had Jurkat cell RNA spiked in.

For this clonotype: A single base separates this from a much larger clone, so it may be a read error. This chain uses TRBV29-1 with TRBJ2-5; perhaps D is TRBD1 or TRBD2 (5 bases each). Germline CDR1 and CDR2: SQVTM and ANQGSEA. The CDR3 runs 14 residues. The CDR3 protein is CSVETWGRAETQHF. The CDR3 DNA sequence: TGCAGCGTTGAGACGTGGGGGAGAGCGGAGACCCAGCACTTC.

The rearrangement links TRBV6-1 to TRBJ2-5; 8 nucleotides align to TRBD1. Germline CDR1 and CDR2: MNHNS and SASEGT. This CDR3 is built from 17 residues. With V trimmed by 3 bases and J by 2 bases, 11 bases remained unmatched. Here the CDR3 DNA reads TGTGCCAGCAGTGACTTAATTGGACAGGGTTTTCAAGAGACCCAGTACTTC. This encodes CASSDLIGQGFQETQYF.

Note on this clonotype: Given a much more abundant clone one base away, this may be a read error. The missing conserved phenylalanine or tryptophan at the end of this CDR3 makes a read error likely. The chain links TRBV20-1 to TRBJ1-1, with D perhaps TRBD1 (6 bases). The CDR3 is 12 residues long. The germline gives CDR1 DFQATT, CDR2 SNEGSKA (reference sequence). CDR3 DNA: TGCAGCATACAGGGCCCCTACACTGAAGCTTTCCTT. This translates into CSIQGPYTEAFL.

The table lists this clonotype with many counts. The gene calls are TRBV13 and TRBJ1-1; 7 nucleotides line up with TRBD1. CDR3 length equals 15 residues. The V gene end was trimmed by 5 bases and the J gene end by 4 bases; junction bases not matched to a gene: 10. Germline-derived CDR1 and CDR2 are PRHDT and FYEKMQ (reference sequence). Written as DNA, the CDR3 is TGTGCCAGCAGCCCCGACAGGGTCTTCGTCACTGAAGCTTTCTTT. Protein product: CASSPDRVFVTEAFF.

This clonotype has at least ten counts. The chain carries TRBV20-1 and TRBJ2-3; 12 nucleotides line up with TRBD1. The length of the CDR3 is 18 residues. V dropped 0 bases and J dropped 4; count of bases not matched to a gene: 11. CDR1 and CDR2 from the germline V gene are DFQATT and SNEGSKA (reference sequence). CDR3 sequence reads: CSARDIGTGGPRADTQYF. For the CDR3, the DNA is TGCAGTGCTAGAGATATCGGGACAGGGGGCCCAAGGGCAGATACGCAGTATTTT.

This clonotype has a count of ten or more. The CDR3 is CASSETGTYTGELFF. DNA for the CDR3: TGTGCCAGCAGCGAGACAGGGACATACACCGGGGAGCTGTTTTTT. The chain couples TRBV9 to TRBJ2-2; 7 nucleotides match TRBD1. Germline V gene sequence: CDR1 SGDLS, CDR2 YYNGEE. There are 15 residues in the CDR3. The trim removed 3 bases at V and 3 bases at J, leaving 5 bases unmatched.

As for this clonotype: Possible read error: a much larger clone is one base away. V usage is TRBV15 and J usage is TRBJ2-1, with 12 bases that match TRBD2. The trim removed 8 bases at V and 4 bases at J, leaving 0 bases unmatched. CDR1 is LNHNV and CDR2 is YYDKDF in the germline V gene (reference sequence). This CDR3 comprises 13 residues. This CDR3 reads CATGLAGYNEQFF. In DNA form, the CDR3 reads TGTGCCACCGGACTAGCGGGATACAATGAGCAGTTCTTC. Drawing the rest from reference TRBV15 and TRBJ2-1, the complete variable domain is DAMVIQNPRYQVTQFGKPVTLSCSQTLNHNVMYWYQQKSSQAPKLLFHYYDKDFNNEADTPDNFQSRRPNTSFCFLDIRSPGLGDTAMYLCATGLAGYNEQFFGPGTRLTVL.

This clonotype was seen a few times. J is TRBJ1-6 and V is TRBV11-3; D not certain. V was cut by 4 bases and J by 7 bases, with 11 bases left in between. This CDR3 comprises 14 residues. Germline V gives CDR1 SGHNT, CDR2 YENEEA. DNA for the CDR3: TGTGCCAGCAGCTCCCCGCCTGGAAATTCACCCCTCCACTTT. This codes for CASSSPPGNSPLHF. The full variable domain, in which reference TRBV11-3 and TRBJ1-6 provide the parts outside the CDR3, is EAGVVQSPRYKIIEKKQPVAFWCNPISGHNTLYWYLQNLGQGPELLIRYENEEAVDDSQLPKDRFSAERLKGVDSTLKIQPAELGDSAVYLCASSSPPGNSPLHFGNGTRLTVT.

The chain recombines TRBV4-1 with TRBJ2-7; TRBD2 matches at 9 bases. The trim removed 3 bases at V and 2 bases at J, leaving 5 bases unmatched. CDR1 and CDR2 from the germline V gene are MGHRA and YSYEKL. This CDR3 region has 15 residues. The CDR3 sequence is CASSHSSGGPYEQYF. The CDR3 DNA follows: TGCGCCAGCAGCCACTCAAGCGGGGGGCCCTACGAGCAGTACTTC.

This clonotype was observed at least ten times. The chain links TRBV10-3 to TRBJ1-1, with D perhaps matching TRBD1 (6 bases). Trimming took off 6 bases at V and 7 bases at J, with 12 bases between the two ends. The CDR3 is 12 amino acids. Germline loops: CDR1 ENHRY, CDR2 SYGVKD. The CDR3: CAISPTGREAFF. The CDR3 DNA reads TGTGCCATCAGCCCGACAGGCCGTGAAGCTTTCTTT.

The chain carries TRBV7-8 and TRBJ2-5; 9 nucleotides line up with TRBD2. The V segment lost 4 bases and the J segment 5 bases; nucleotides outside the gene matches: 5. The CDR3 has 14 residues. The germline CDR1 and CDR2 sequences are SGHVS and FQNEAQ. Written as DNA, the CDR3 is TGTGCCAGCAGCTCTACCACTAGCGGGGAGACCCAGTACTTC. Its translation is CASSSTTSGETQYF.

This clonotype was seen at least ten times. V gene TRBV7-9 combines with J gene TRBJ1-2; D perhaps matches TRBD1 (5 bases). Germline-derived CDR1 and CDR2 are SEHNR and FQNEAQ (reference sequence). Trimming cost V 4 bases and J 2 bases, with 17 bases left between them. The CDR3 is made up of 16 amino acids. The CDR3 bases are TGTGCCAGCAGCTCCATTGAAGGGACGGCCAACTATGGCTACACCTTC. It codes for CASSSIEGTANYGYTF. Combining the CDR3 with reference TRBV7-9 and TRBJ1-2 gives the whole variable domain DTGVSQNPRHKITKRGQNVTFRCDPISEHNRLYWYRQTLGQGPEFLTYFQNEAQLEKSRLLSDRFSAERPKGSFSTLEIQRTEQGDSAMYLCASSSIEGTANYGYTFGSGTRLTVV.

In its sample, this clonotype was seen many times. This chain's CDR3 is CASSGLIYEQYF. The CDR3 coding sequence is TGTGCCAGCAGTGGGCTGATCTACGAGCAGTACTTC. This chain joins TRBV6-1 and TRBJ2-7; no clear D. Trimming removed 4 bases at V and 3 bases at J, with 7 bases between. CDR1 is MNHNS, CDR2 SASEGT, per germline. The length of the CDR3 is 12 residues.

This clonotype was seen only a few times. A much bigger clone sits one base away, suggesting this may be a read error. As the CDR3 is not closed by the conserved phenylalanine or tryptophan, this likely results from a read error. The chain recombines TRBV28 with TRBJ2-3; TRBD1 aligns across 7 bases. V lost 6 bases and J lost 4; bases outside the gene matches: 1. CDR1 and CDR2 (germline): MDHEN, SYDVKM. This CDR3 contains 12 residues. The CDR3 DNA is TGTGCCAGCAGACAGGGGTCAGATACGCAGTATCTT. It translates to CASRQGSDTQYL.

There are a few counts of this clonotype. V and J are TRBV7-6 and TRBJ1-1; the D gene is possibly TRBD1 (6 bases). The ends were cut back, 1 base at V and 0 bases at J, with 18 bases in the middle. Germline CDR1 SGHVS, CDR2 FNYEAQ. This CDR3 contains 18 residues. DNA of the CDR3: TGTGCCAGCAGCTTAGATAGGGGGGGCGCGGGGGTGAACACTGAAGCTTTCTTT. Its translation is CASSLDRGGAGVNTEAFF.

This clonotype was picked up a small number of times. This chain joins TRBV7-9 and TRBJ1-6; the match to TRBD1 covers 9 bases. This CDR3 has 14 residues. Germline lookup yields CDR1 SEHNR and CDR2 FQNEAQ (reference sequence). The ends lost 8 bases at V and 9 bases at J; junction bases unmatched: 8. The CDR3 nucleotides are TGTGCCAGCCAGGCGGGACAGGGTATTTCACCCCTCCACTTT. This translates into CASQAGQGISPLHF.

V gene TRBV9 combines with J gene TRBJ2-3, with 9 positions matching TRBD2. Germline CDR1 reads SGDLS; CDR2 reads YYNGEE. The V and J ends lost 0 bases and 2 bases, in that order; junction bases with no gene match: 7. There are 17 residues in the CDR3. The CDR3 coding sequence is TGTGCCAGCAGCGTAGAAAGGACTAGCGTGTCCACAGATACGCAGTATTTT. Translation gives CASSVERTSVSTDTQYF.

This clonotype appeared many times. The rearrangement joins TRBV9 to TRBJ2-6; 11 bases agree with TRBD2. The CDR3 loop spans 19 amino acids. Germline lookup yields CDR1 SGDLS and CDR2 YYNGEE. The V gene end was trimmed by 0 bases and the J gene end by 3 bases; junction bases not matched to a gene: 8. The CDR3 region has the DNA TGTGCCAGCAGCGTAGGTAGCGGGAGGGCCTATGATGGGGCCAACGTCCTGACTTTC. This gives the protein CASSVGSGRAYDGANVLTF. Looking up the rest from reference TRBV9 and TRBJ2-6 gives the full variable domain: DSGVTQTPKHLITATGQRVTLRCSPRSGDLSVYWYQQSLDQGLQFLIQYYNGEERAKGNILERFSAQQFPDLHSELNLSSLELGDSALYFCASSVGSGRAYDGANVLTFGAGSRLTVL.

This clonotype was counted at least ten times. The chain employs TRBV30 and TRBJ2-5; possible D gene TRBD2, 6 bases. There are 14 residues in the CDR3. The V and J ends lost 3 bases and 1 base respectively, with 12 bases between them. CDR1 and CDR2 (germline): GTSNPN, SVGIG (reference sequence). The CDR3 nucleotides read TGTGCCTGGAGGTTTAGCGGATCCCAAGAGACCCAGTACTTC. This codes for CAWRFSGSQETQYF.

Concerning this clonotype: The CDR3 does not end in the conserved phenylalanine or tryptophan, so this is likely a read error. The V gene is TRBV5-1, the J gene TRBJ2-3; 10 bases fit TRBD2. The CDR3 covers 16 residues. Trimming at V came to 5 bases and at J to 2 bases, leaving 8 bases not matched to a gene. Germline V lookup: CDR1 SGHRS, CDR2 YFSETQ. In nucleotides, the CDR3 is TGCGCCAGCAGAGCGGGGGGGCAGCTCGACACAGATACGCAGTATTCT. Protein sequence: CASRAGGQLDTDTQYS.

A remark on this clonotype: One base away lies a much larger clone, so this may be a sequencing read error. V usage is TRBV5-6 and J usage is TRBJ2-7; D call uncertain. The CDR3 length is 14 residues. CDR1 SGHDT and CDR2 YYEEEE come from the germline V gene. CDR3 in amino acids: CASSLEDQRYVQYF. CDR3 sequence (DNA): TGTGCCAGCAGCTTGGAAGATCAGCGCTACGTGCAGTACTTC.

The chain has TRBV15 and TRBJ2-5; perhaps D is TRBD1 or TRBD2 (5 bases each). The CDR3 runs to 14 residues. Trimming pared 0 bases from V and 13 bases from J, leaving 18 bases between. CDR1 and CDR2 from the germline V gene are LNHNV and YYDKDF (reference sequence). The CDR3 is CATSRDSGAPPRYF. The CDR3 coding sequence is TGTGCCACCAGCAGAGATTCCGGGGCTCCCCCCCGGTACTTC.

There are many counts of this clonotype. The rearrangement uses TRBV6-1 and TRBJ1-4; 8 bases are shared with TRBD1. The V gene end was trimmed by 1 base and the J gene end by 0 bases; junction bases not matched to a gene: 10. Germline V gene data show CDR1 as MNHNS and CDR2 as SASEGT. CDR3 length: 19 residues. Here the CDR3 DNA reads TGTGCCAGCAGTGAAGATCTTTGGCAGGGGGCCTCAACTAATGAAAAACTGTTTTTT. Translated, it gives CASSEDLWQGASTNEKLFF.

As to this clonotype: This clone may be a read error of a much larger clone one base away. The rearrangement uses TRBV9 and TRBJ2-7; TRBD1 agrees at 9 bases. The length of the CDR3 is 15 residues. V lost 4 bases, J lost 3 bases, and 8 bases stayed unmatched. CDR1 and CDR2 from the germline V gene are SGDLS and YYNGEE. In DNA form, the CDR3 reads TGTGCCAGCAGCTCGGACGGACAGGGGATCTACGAGCAGTACTTC. Protein product: CASSSDGQGIYEQYF.

V is TRBV20-1 and J is TRBJ2-1; 8 bases match TRBD2. There are 16 residues in the CDR3. Trimming took 6 bases from V and 2 from J; bases not matched to a gene: 12. Germline V gene sequence: CDR1 DFQATT, CDR2 SNEGSKA (reference sequence). The CDR3 coding sequence is TGCAGTGCAACAGAAACTAGCGGAGGGGCCTACAATGAGCAGTTCTTC. It translates to CSATETSGGAYNEQFF.

On this clonotype: This may be a read error, as it is one base from a much larger clone. The rearrangement links TRBV19 to TRBJ1-6; D is ambiguous. CDR1 and CDR2 from the germline V gene are LNHDA and SQIVND (reference sequence). This CDR3 is built from 16 residues. The V end lost 3 bases, the J end lost 5 bases, and 14 bases lay between the germline ends. The CDR3 DNA reads as TGTGCCAGTAGTATCGAGGGCACTACCAATAATTCACCCCTCCACTTT. This translates into CASSIEGTTNNSPLHF.